The 27 T cell receptor beta chains below all came from one sample that was sequenced in a study of T cells in Graves' hyperthyroidism and ophthalmopathy (dated by TCRdb to between 2018 and 2020). The library was built by means of multiplex PCR. Data came from an Illumina HiSeq 2000. Amplification of TCR beta CDR3 regions was carried out from RNA transcripts. The first round of RT-PCR for the TCR CDR3 was performed with the HTBI primer set and the Qiagen OneStep RT-PCR kit. TCRdb took the public reads, trimmed them with fastp at Q25, ran MiXCR for clone calling and kept in-frame beta chains. Rows with one shared CDR3 protein collapse into an entry with the most common genes and DNA. This sample gives 380,000 or so distinct CDR3 sequences in total; approximately 14% of them show up just once. The ten largest clones take up 20% to 25% of the sample. The material sequenced was blood. These receptor sequences come from a woman aged 25 to 39 with Graves' hyperthyroidism.

This clonotype was seen at least ten times. In nucleotides, the CDR3 is TGCGCCAGCAGTGATAGCGGGGCCTCCTACAATGAGCAGTTCTTC. Residues: CASSDSGASYNEQFF. The rearrangement uses TRBV10-1 and TRBJ2-1, with 8 bases lining up with TRBD2. Germline loops: CDR1 WNHNN, CDR2 SYGVQD (reference sequence). The length of the CDR3 is 15 residues. V lost 3 bases to trimming and J lost 0 bases; unmatched junction nucleotides: 1.

This clonotype was recorded many times. The chain employs TRBV7-8 and TRBJ2-7, with 7 bases identical to TRBD2. There are 17 residues in the CDR3. The V segment lost 3 bases and the J segment 4 bases; nucleotides outside the gene matches: 15. Germline lookup yields CDR1 SGHVS and CDR2 FQNEAQ. CDR3 DNA sequence: TGTGCCAGCAGCTTTACCCCAAGGCGGGAGCTTGGGTACGAGCAGTACTTC. As protein: CASSFTPRRELGYEQYF.

This sequence joins TRBV7-8 and TRBJ1-5; a weak D match, TRBD1 (6 bases). The CDR3 is 15 amino acids. V lost 5 bases to trimming and J lost 1 base, with 12 bases between them. Germline V gene data show CDR1 as SGHVS and CDR2 as FQNEAQ. CDR3 in amino acids: CASSPDSMSNQPQHF. The CDR3 DNA is TGTGCCAGCAGCCCGGACAGCATGAGCAATCAGCCCCAGCATTTT.

The rearrangement joins TRBV5-6 to TRBJ2-6, with no clear D. Trimming cost V 3 bases and J 1 base, with 17 bases left between them. CDR3 length: 18 residues. Germline V gene sequence: CDR1 SGHDT, CDR2 YYEEEE. CDR3 in amino acids: CASSSPRGGPSGANVLTF. CDR3 in DNA: TGTGCCAGCAGCTCTCCAAGAGGCGGCCCATCTGGGGCCAACGTCCTGACTTTC.

This clonotype came up a few times. V gene TRBV20-1 combines with J gene TRBJ2-7, with TRBD2 identical over 7 bases. Germline V gene lookup returns CDR1 DFQATT and CDR2 SNEGSKA (reference sequence). The CDR3 spans 14 residues. After removal of 5 bases from V and 5 bases from J, the junction contained 12 bases not matched to a gene. CDR3 amino acids: CSAPTRAGAHEQYF. The CDR3 DNA reads as TGCAGTGCTCCTACAAGGGCGGGAGCTCACGAGCAGTACTTC.

This clonotype was picked up many times. DNA of the CDR3: TGTGCCAGCAGTTCAAAACTAAACACTGAAGCTTTCTTT. Its protein product is CASSSKLNTEAFF. V usage is TRBV28 and J usage is TRBJ1-1, with D unclear. Germline V gene sequence: CDR1 MDHEN, CDR2 SYDVKM. The CDR3 has 13 amino acids. V gave up 4 bases and J gave up 2 bases, with 8 bases separating them. The variable domain in full, with the rest retrieved from reference TRBV28 and TRBJ1-1, is DVKVTQSSRYLVKRTGEKVFLECVQDMDHENMFWYRQDPGLGLRLIYFSYDVKMKEKGDIPEGYSVSREKKERFSLILESASTNQTSMYLCASSSKLNTEAFFGQGTRLTVV.

This clonotype was seen a handful of times. CDR3 sequence (DNA): TGTGCCAGCAGCTTGGGACTAGTCGCGGGGGATGAGCAGTTCTTC. It is translated as CASSLGLVAGDEQFF. This chain joins TRBV7-9 and TRBJ2-1, with TRBD2 identical over 8 bases. CDR3 length equals 15 residues. Germline V lookup: CDR1 SEHNR, CDR2 FQNEAQ (reference sequence). J was trimmed by 8 bases and V by 3 bases; bases with no gene match: 9.

This chain connects TRBV20-1 to TRBJ1-1, with a possible D match to TRBD1 (5 bases). This CDR3 is built from 13 residues. Trimming pared 5 bases from V and 2 bases from J, leaving 12 bases between. Germline CDR1 is DFQATT and CDR2 is SNEGSKA (reference sequence). The CDR3 region is CSAYTGANTEAFF. The CDR3 coding sequence is TGCAGTGCTTACACCGGGGCTAACACTGAAGCTTTCTTT.

This clonotype was seen a handful of times. It may be a read error: a sequence one base away is much more abundant. The DNA of the CDR3 is TGTGCCAGCAGCTTAGGGAGAGGGTCCTTCAATGAGCAGTTCTTC. It is translated as CASSLGRGSFNEQFF. This rearrangement joins TRBV11-2 to TRBJ2-1; the D gene is possibly TRBD2 (5 bases). Looked up from germline, CDR1 is SGHAT and CDR2 is FQNNGV. The CDR3 extends over 15 amino acids.

This clonotype was observed at least ten times. The V call is TRBV3-1, the J call TRBJ2-7, with D maybe TRBD1 (5 bases). Looked up from germline, CDR1 is LGHDT and CDR2 is YNNKEL (reference sequence). The V gene lost 6 bases and the J gene lost 6 bases, with 18 bases spanning the gap. This CDR3 region has 14 residues. This CDR3 is CASRRSQGRGEQYF. CDR3 in DNA: TGTGCCAGCAGGCGCAGTCAGGGAAGAGGCGAGCAGTACTTC.

The chain employs TRBV28 and TRBJ2-1; TRBD2 matches at 8 bases. V lost 5 bases and J lost 5; bases outside the gene matches: 11. Looked up from germline, CDR1 is MDHEN and CDR2 is SYDVKM. The CDR3 is 16 residues long. CDR3 loop: CASSMPIAGWNNEQFF. The CDR3 DNA follows: TGTGCCAGCAGTATGCCCATAGCGGGATGGAACAATGAGCAGTTCTTC.

At least ten counts were recorded for this clonotype. The chain is built from TRBV28 and TRBJ1-1; D gene unclear. The CDR3 has 14 residues. The germline V and J ends were trimmed by 3 bases and 1 base, with 9 bases remaining between them. In germline, CDR1 is MDHEN, CDR2 SYDVKM. CDR3 bases: TGTGCCAGCAGTTTGGGGTGGGGGAACACTGAAGCTTTCTTT. Translation: CASSLGWGNTEAFF.

This clonotype was recorded a few times. The rearrangement uses TRBV10-3 and TRBJ2-5; TRBD2 agrees at 8 bases. CDR1 is ENHRY, CDR2 SYGVKD, per germline. The V and J ends lost 2 bases and 5 bases, in that order; junction bases with no gene match: 10. This CDR3 has 16 residues. This CDR3 reads CAISEGAGRVVETQYF. The CDR3, as DNA: TGTGCCATCAGTGAGGGGGCCGGGAGGGTGGTTGAGACCCAGTACTTC.

This clonotype has a count of ten or more. The genes are TRBV28 and TRBJ2-2; D may be TRBD1 or TRBD2 (5 bases each). Germline assignment: CDR1 MDHEN and CDR2 SYDVKM. V lost 4 bases, J lost 0 bases, and 12 bases lay in between. This CDR3 has 16 residues. The CDR3 region is CASSWGFHPNTGELFF. CDR3 sequence (DNA): TGTGCCAGCAGTTGGGGGTTTCACCCGAACACCGGGGAGCTGTTTTTT.

Ten or more counts support this clonotype. V gene TRBV7-9 combines with J gene TRBJ2-2; 12 bases agree with TRBD2. V shed 8 bases, J shed 5 bases, and the junction held 3 bases outside the gene matches. This CDR3 has 14 residues. Germline V gene data show CDR1 as SEHNR and CDR2 as FQNEAQ (reference sequence). CDR3: CASPLAGGTGELFF. CDR3 in DNA: TGTGCCAGCCCCCTAGCGGGAGGGACCGGGGAGCTGTTTTTT.

This clonotype was found a few times. The genes are TRBV13 and TRBJ2-1; 10 bases line up with TRBD2. The CDR3 contains 22 residues. The germline gives CDR1 PRHDT, CDR2 FYEKMQ (reference sequence). J lost 5 bases, V lost 7 bases, and 29 bases had no gene match. The CDR3 DNA follows: TGTGCCAGCATTAAGGGGACTAGCGCCCCGTTCCTCTCGGACCGAGCAAACAATGAGCAGTTCTTC. It yields the protein CASIKGTSAPFLSDRANNEQFF.

The CDR3 DNA follows: TGTGCCAGCAGCTTGATCAAGACCATATATTTT. Amino acid sequence: CASSLIKTIYF. The gene calls are TRBV5-8 and TRBJ1-3; no firm D call. The CDR3 runs 11 residues. The V end lost 1 base, the J end lost 10 bases, and 6 bases lay between the germline ends. CDR1 and CDR2 from the germline V gene are SGHTS and YDEGEE.

About this clonotype itself: A single base separates this from a much larger clone, so it may be a read error. Lacking the conserved final phenylalanine or tryptophan, this CDR3 likely reflects a read error. The chain links TRBV28 to TRBJ1-6; D is unresolved. Trimming removed 2 bases at V and 0 bases at J, with 8 bases between. Germline assignment: CDR1 MDHEN and CDR2 SYDVKM. The CDR3 totals 16 residues. The CDR3, as DNA: TGTGCCAGCAGTTTAAGTGGGTCCTCCTATAATTCACCCCTCCACCTT. As protein: CASSLSGSSYNSPLHL.

This clonotype showed up many times. The CDR3: CASSLSGDETQYF. CDR3 coding DNA: TGTGCCAGCAGCTTATCAGGGGATGAGACCCAGTACTTC. The chain carries TRBV7-2 and TRBJ2-5; tentative D call: TRBD1 (6 bases). The V and J ends lost 2 bases and 5 bases respectively, with 9 bases between them. The length of the CDR3 is 13 residues. Per the germline V gene, CDR1 is SGHTA and CDR2 is FQGNSA.

Many counts were recorded for this clonotype. The J gene is TRBJ2-1, the V gene TRBV11-2, with 7 bases that match TRBD2. The CDR3 consists of 17 residues. Germline V CDR1 and CDR2: SGHAT, FQNNGV. Trimming removed 5 bases from V and 3 bases from J; junction bases left unmatched: 13. In DNA, the CDR3 is TGTGCCAGCAGCCAAAGTTGGCGCGGGAGTCACTACAATGAGCAGTTCTTC. Translating gives CASSQSWRGSHYNEQFF.

This clonotype appeared a few times. The V and J genes are TRBV20-1 and TRBJ2-4; 10 positions agree with TRBD1. J was trimmed by 7 bases and V by 4 bases; bases with no gene match: 7. The germline V gene encodes CDR1 DFQATT and CDR2 SNEGSKA (reference sequence). The CDR3 runs 14 residues. The CDR3 sequence is CSATIPDRGNIQYF. CDR3 DNA sequence: TGCAGTGCTACTATCCCGGACAGGGGGAACATTCAGTACTTC.

This clonotype was seen at least ten times. The rearrangement joins TRBV19 to TRBJ2-7; 9 bases map to TRBD1. This CDR3 has 15 amino acids. Trimming took 6 bases from V and 2 from J; bases not matched to a gene: 8. Germline assignment: CDR1 LNHDA and CDR2 SQIVND (reference sequence). The CDR3 bases are TGTGCCAGTAGGGGAACAGGGGGCATCGCCTACGAGCAGTACTTC. It is translated as CASRGTGGIAYEQYF.

This clonotype appeared many times. This rearrangement joins TRBV6-2 or TRBV6-3 to TRBJ1-5; the D gene is possibly TRBD1 (6 bases). Germline V lookup: CDR1 MNHEY, CDR2 SVGEGT. Trimming left V 4 bases short and J 4 bases short, with 32 bases between. This CDR3 region has 21 residues. In DNA form, the CDR3 reads TGTGCCAGCAGTTTTGTCTTTGGGCAGGGGATCTCTCCACAACAAAATCAGCCCCAGCATTTT. This codes for CASSFVFGQGISPQQNQPQHF.

A note on this clonotype: Since a much larger clone is just one base distant, this may be a read error. The chain couples TRBV28 to TRBJ1-3; D ambiguous. Germline V gene data show CDR1 as MDHEN and CDR2 as SYDVKM. This CDR3 has 17 residues. DNA for the CDR3: TGTGCCAGCAATTTAACCTCCGGGCCGTACGCGGGAAACACCATATATTTT. This gives the protein CASNLTSGPYAGNTIYF.

This clonotype was counted ten times or more. V is TRBV10-3 and J is TRBJ2-1; tentative D call: TRBD1 (5 bases). The CDR3 covers 16 residues. V lost 0 bases to trimming and J lost 0 bases, with 9 bases between them. The germline V gene encodes CDR1 ENHRY and CDR2 SYGVKD. The CDR3 loop is CAISESGESSYNEQFF. As DNA, the CDR3 is TGTGCCATCAGTGAGTCAGGGGAATCCTCCTACAATGAGCAGTTCTTC.

This clonotype was seen a single time. This may be a read error, as it is one base from a much larger clone. The CDR3 ends on some other residue instead of the conserved phenylalanine or tryptophan, so this is likely a read error. V gene TRBV6-1 combines with J gene TRBJ2-7, with D uncertain. The CDR3 is 13 amino acids. Trimming shortened V by 6 bases and J by 1 base, and 10 bases separated the two germline ends. Per germline, CDR1 MNHNS and CDR2 SASEGT. In DNA, the CDR3 is TGTGCCAGCAGCATTACACCTTCCTACGAGCAGTACCTC. Its translation is CASSITPSYEQYL.

The chain couples TRBV18 to TRBJ2-7, with D maybe TRBD2 (5 bases). Trimming removed 2 bases from V and 6 bases from J, with 20 bases in between. The germline CDR1 and CDR2 sequences are KGHSH and LQKENI. The CDR3 extends over 16 amino acids. CDR3 sequence (DNA): TGTGCCAGCTCACCATACCGAGGGAAAGTGGGCGGCGAGCAGTACTTC. Its protein product is CASSPYRGKVGGEQYF.